Below are 10 T cell receptor beta chains sequenced from a single sample in a study of T cell repertoires in cytomegalovirus infection. TCRdb reprocessed the reads via MiXCR and lists one record per CDR3 protein. The sample includes a few hundred thousand distinct CDR3 sequences, almost 30% of them seen just once. No antigen has been assigned to these receptors. The sample was cultured PBMCs, taken from culture after CMV antigen stimulation. These receptors originate from a human donor in good health (CMV status not recorded). Some clones in this sample may be carry-over from other donors' samples.

J is TRBJ1-6 and V is TRBV27; 10 bases line up with TRBD1. This CDR3 contains 15 residues. The V gene end was trimmed by 7 bases and the J gene end by 7 bases; junction bases not matched to a gene: 7. Germline CDR1 MNHEY, CDR2 SMNVEV (reference sequence). This CDR3 reads CASTPWTGGNSPLHF. The CDR3 region has the DNA TGTGCCAGCACCCCCTGGACAGGGGGAAATTCACCCCTCCACTTT.

CDR3 in amino acids: CASSLGRGFGNTIYF. The CDR3 DNA follows: TGTGCCAGCAGCTTAGGGCGGGGGTTTGGAAACACCATATATTTT. The chain couples TRBV7-8 to TRBJ1-3, with D perhaps matching TRBD1 (5 bases). This CDR3 contains 15 residues. V lost 1 base, J lost 3 bases, and 10 bases lay in between. Germline V gene lookup returns CDR1 SGHVS and CDR2 FQNEAQ. The full variable domain, completed using reference TRBV7-8 and TRBJ1-3, is GAGVSQSPRYKVAKRGQDVALRCDPISGHVSLFWYQQALGQGPEFLTYFQNEAQLDKSGLPSDRFFAERPEGSVSTLKIQRTQQEDSAVYLCASSLGRGFGNTIYFGEGSWLTVV.

This rearrangement joins TRBV7-6 to TRBJ1-1; D ambiguous. Germline CDR1 and CDR2: SGHVS and FNYEAQ. The CDR3 runs to 14 residues. Trimming pared 5 bases from V and 1 base from J, leaving 11 bases between. CDR3 nucleotides: TGTGCCAGCAGCATTTCCGAGGCGAACACTGAAGCTTTCTTT. Protein: CASSISEANTEAFF.

This clonotype occurred many times. The V and J genes are TRBV11-2 and TRBJ2-1; D possibly corresponds to TRBD2 (5 bases). The CDR3 covers 16 residues. V was cut by 1 base and J by 7 bases, with 17 bases left in between. The germline CDR1 and CDR2 sequences are SGHAT and FQNNGV. The CDR3 is CASSLAATAGGNEQFF. CDR3 bases: TGTGCCAGCAGCTTAGCAGCGACGGCGGGTGGGAATGAGCAGTTCTTC.

The chain recombines TRBV18 with TRBJ1-1; D may be TRBD1 (6 bases). V was cut by 3 bases and J by 1 base, with 15 bases left in between. The germline V gene encodes CDR1 KGHSH and CDR2 LQKENI. The CDR3 covers 16 residues. As DNA, the CDR3 is TGTGCCAGCTCACCGGTCTATGGACAGCCGAACACTGAAGCTTTCTTT. Protein sequence: CASSPVYGQPNTEAFF.

In this sample, this clonotype turned up a few times. The chain recombines TRBV12-3 or TRBV12-4 with TRBJ2-7, with 10 positions matching TRBD2. V dropped 4 bases and J dropped 4; count of bases not matched to a gene: 7. The CDR3 has 15 amino acids. CDR3 loop: CASSSRVAGGYEQYF. The CDR3 bases are TGTGCCAGCAGTTCCCGGGTAGCGGGGGGATACGAGCAGTACTTC.

V usage is TRBV20-1 and J usage is TRBJ2-2, with 7 bases lining up with TRBD1. Germline trimming cut 5 bases from V and 3 bases from J; bases unmatched to any gene: 9. The CDR3 contains 15 residues. The germline V gene encodes CDR1 DFQATT and CDR2 SNEGSKA (reference sequence). CDR3 sequence (DNA): TGCAGTGCTCCATACAGGGGTTTCGACACCGGGGAGCTGTTTTTT. It yields the protein CSAPYRGFDTGELFF.

This clonotype was recorded a few times. The V gene is TRBV2, the J gene TRBJ2-2; the match to TRBD2 covers 11 bases. CDR1 is SNHLY and CDR2 is FYNNEI in the germline V gene. The CDR3 is 20 residues long. Germline trimming cut 5 bases from V and 2 bases from J; bases unmatched to any gene: 16. The CDR3 protein is CASSPRPSQTSGINTGELFF. The CDR3 nucleotides read TGTGCCAGCAGTCCCCGCCCTTCTCAGACTAGCGGGATTAACACCGGGGAGCTGTTTTTT. Full variable domain (missing parts from reference TRBV2 and TRBJ2-2): EPEVTQTPSHQVTQMGQEVILRCVPISNHLYFYWYRQILGQKVEFLVSFYNNEISEKSEIFDDQFSVERPDGSNFTLKIRSTKLEDSAMYFCASSPRPSQTSGINTGELFFGEGSRLTVL.

The table lists this clonotype with a few counts. The chain couples TRBV5-4 to TRBJ2-6, with 11 bases that match TRBD2. CDR3 length equals 18 residues. V shed 2 bases, J shed 0 bases, and the junction held 4 bases outside the gene matches. Germline V lookup: CDR1 SGHNT, CDR2 YYREEE (reference sequence). The CDR3 coding sequence is TGTGCCAGCAGCTTAGGACTAGCGGGTAACTCTGGGGCCAACGTCCTGACTTTC. Encoded protein: CASSLGLAGNSGANVLTF.

The rearrangement links TRBV2 to TRBJ1-5; tentatively, D is TRBD1 (5 bases). This CDR3 is built from 17 residues. The ends were cut back, 3 bases at V and 0 bases at J, with 15 bases in the middle. Germline loops: CDR1 SNHLY, CDR2 FYNNEI. CDR3: CASSDPGTEYSNQPQHF. The CDR3 DNA is TGTGCCAGCAGTGACCCTGGGACGGAATATAGCAATCAGCCCCAGCATTTT. The full variable domain, its missing parts supplied by reference TRBV2 and TRBJ1-5, is EPEVTQTPSHQVTQMGQEVILRCVPISNHLYFYWYRQILGQKVEFLVSFYNNEISEKSEIFDDQFSVERPDGSNFTLKIRSTKLEDSAMYFCASSDPGTEYSNQPQHFGDGTRLSIL.